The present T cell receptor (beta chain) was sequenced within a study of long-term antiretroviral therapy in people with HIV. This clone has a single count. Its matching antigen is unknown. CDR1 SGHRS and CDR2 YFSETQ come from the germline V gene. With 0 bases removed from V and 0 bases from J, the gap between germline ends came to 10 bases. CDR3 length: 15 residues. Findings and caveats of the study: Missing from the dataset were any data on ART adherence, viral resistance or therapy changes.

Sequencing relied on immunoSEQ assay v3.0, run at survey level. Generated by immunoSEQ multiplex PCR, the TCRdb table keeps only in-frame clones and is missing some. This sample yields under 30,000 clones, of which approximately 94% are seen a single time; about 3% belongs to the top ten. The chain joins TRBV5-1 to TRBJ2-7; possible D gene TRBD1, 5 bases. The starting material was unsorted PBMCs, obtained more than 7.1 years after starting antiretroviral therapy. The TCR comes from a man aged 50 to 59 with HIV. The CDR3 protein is CASSLGGRNSYEQYF. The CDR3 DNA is TGCGCCAGCAGCTTGGGGGGCAGGAACTCCTACGAGCAGTACTTC.